Listed below are T cell receptor beta chains from one sample, sequenced in a study of T cells in narcolepsy. Generated by immunoSEQ multiplex PCR, the TCRdb table keeps only in-frame clones and is missing some. The sample holds roughly 30,000 clones, 60% to 85% seen once. Input material: memory (CD45RA-) CD4+ T cells from blood. The origin of the receptors is a human donor in good health. The CDR3 runs from the conserved cysteine through the conserved F or W. The order of the fields is V gene, J gene, D gene, clone size, CDR3 DNA, CDR3 protein. D genes are given only for firm matches. Expanded clones get a size class; other rows say once, few or many, or leave the size out.

v_gene: TRBV5-1
j_gene: TRBJ2-7
d_gene: TRBD1
abundance: -
CDR3nt: TGCGCCAGCAGCTCCTCACCGGGACAGGGGGGAGAGCAGTACTTC
CDR3aa: CASSSSPGQGGEQYF

v_gene: TRBV19
j_gene: TRBJ2-1
d_gene: -
abundance: -
CDR3nt: TGTGCCAGTAGTATAGGTGAAAGGGAGCAGTTCTTC
CDR3aa: CASSIGEREQFF

v_gene: TRBV15
j_gene: TRBJ1-5
d_gene: -
abundance: -
CDR3nt: TGTGCCACCAGCAGAGAGAAGGCGGGGGAGGTAGGTCAGCCCCAGCATTTT
CDR3aa: CATSREKAGEVGQPQHF

v_gene: TRBV29-1
j_gene: TRBJ2-5
d_gene: -
abundance: -
CDR3nt: TGCAGCGTTGACCGGGGTGGGGAGACCCAGTACTTC
CDR3aa: CSVDRGGETQYF

v_gene: TRBV6-5
j_gene: TRBJ2-7
d_gene: TRBD1
abundance: few
CDR3nt: TGTGCCAGCAGTTACGGGACAGGGACCTACGAGCAGTACTTC
CDR3aa: CASSYGTGTYEQYF

v_gene: TRBV5-4
j_gene: TRBJ2-7
d_gene: TRBD2
abundance: -
CDR3nt: TGTGCCAGCAGCTCACCGCTAGCGGGAGAAACGGGGAGGCAGTACTTC
CDR3aa: CASSSPLAGETGRQYF

v_gene: TRBV13
j_gene: TRBJ2-2
d_gene: -
abundance: -
CDR3nt: TGTGCCAGCAGCCTCCCTACGGGGGGGGAGCTGTTTTTT
CDR3aa: CASSLPTGGELFF

v_gene: TRBV9
j_gene: TRBJ2-3
d_gene: -
abundance: -
CDR3nt: TGTGCCAGCAGCCAAAGACTAGGTCCGGATACGCAGTATTTT
CDR3aa: CASSQRLGPDTQYF

v_gene: TRBV9
j_gene: TRBJ2-1
d_gene: TRBD1
abundance: -
CDR3nt: TGTGCCAGCAGCGTCCTTATGGACAGGGGGCTGTCGAATGAGCAGTTCTTC
CDR3aa: CASSVLMDRGLSNEQFF

v_gene: TRBV9
j_gene: TRBJ2-7
d_gene: -
abundance: few
CDR3nt: TGTGCCAGCAGCGTAGCTCCGGGGGCAGCCTACGAGCAGTACTTC
CDR3aa: CASSVAPGAAYEQYF

v_gene: TRBV29-1
j_gene: TRBJ2-2
d_gene: -
abundance: once
CDR3nt: TGCAGCGTTGAAGTTACCTTGGGGACCGGGGAGCTGTTTTTT
CDR3aa: CSVEVTLGTGELFF

v_gene: TRBV6-1
j_gene: TRBJ1-3
d_gene: -
abundance: -
CDR3nt: TGTGCCAGCAGTACCGGGACCCACGGAAACACCATATATTTT
CDR3aa: CASSTGTHGNTIYF